Listed here is a single T cell receptor beta chain. Trimming at V came to 1 base and at J to 5 bases, leaving 6 bases not matched to a gene. The germline V gene has CDR1 SGHVS and CDR2 FNYEAQ. This CDR3 comprises 16 residues. In the authors' methods: Amplification from reference gene primers served as the basis for estimated nucleated cell counts. Some clones are missing from TCRdb's copy, which holds only in-frame ones; the method was immunoSEQ multiplex PCR. V and J calls and clone size are given by that table; D and trimming were obtained from the DNA. The top ten clones hold 1.4% of a sample with tens of thousands of clones, approximately 86% of them seen once. This sample is part of a study of blood T cell repertoires in COVID-19. Study as a whole: PBMCs, B-cell-depleted T cells, or T cells were the source of the cDNA or gDNA that made up the material.

This sequence joins TRBV7-6 and TRBJ2-5, with 11 bases identical to TRBD2. The sequenced sample consisted of peripheral blood. The receptor was isolated from a woman aged 60-75 years with acute or convalescent COVID-19. The DNA for the CDR3 is TGTGCCAGCAGCTTAGGTAGCGGGGGGGCCAGGGAGACCCAGTACTTC. Protein: CASSLGSGGARETQYF. Looking up the rest from reference TRBV7-6 and TRBJ2-5 gives the full variable domain: GAGVSQSPRYKVTKRGQDVALRCDPISGHVSLYWYRQALGQGPEFLTYFNYEAQQDKSGLPNDRFSAERPEGSISTLTIQRTEQRDSAMYRCASSLGSGGARETQYFGPGTRLLVL.